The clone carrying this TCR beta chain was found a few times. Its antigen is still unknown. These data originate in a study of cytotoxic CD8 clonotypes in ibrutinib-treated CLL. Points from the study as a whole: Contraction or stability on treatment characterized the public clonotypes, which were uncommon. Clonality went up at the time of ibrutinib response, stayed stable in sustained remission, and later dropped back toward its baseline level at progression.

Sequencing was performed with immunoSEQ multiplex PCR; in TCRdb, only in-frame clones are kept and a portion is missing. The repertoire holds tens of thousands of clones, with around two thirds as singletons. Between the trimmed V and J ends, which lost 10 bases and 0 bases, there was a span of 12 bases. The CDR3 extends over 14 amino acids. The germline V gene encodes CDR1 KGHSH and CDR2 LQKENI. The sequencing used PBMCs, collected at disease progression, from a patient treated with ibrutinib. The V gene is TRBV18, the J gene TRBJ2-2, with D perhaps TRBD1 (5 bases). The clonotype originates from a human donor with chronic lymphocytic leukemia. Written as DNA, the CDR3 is TGTGCCATCCCTAGGACAACGAACACCGGGGAGCTGTTTTTT. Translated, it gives CAIPRTTNTGELFF.